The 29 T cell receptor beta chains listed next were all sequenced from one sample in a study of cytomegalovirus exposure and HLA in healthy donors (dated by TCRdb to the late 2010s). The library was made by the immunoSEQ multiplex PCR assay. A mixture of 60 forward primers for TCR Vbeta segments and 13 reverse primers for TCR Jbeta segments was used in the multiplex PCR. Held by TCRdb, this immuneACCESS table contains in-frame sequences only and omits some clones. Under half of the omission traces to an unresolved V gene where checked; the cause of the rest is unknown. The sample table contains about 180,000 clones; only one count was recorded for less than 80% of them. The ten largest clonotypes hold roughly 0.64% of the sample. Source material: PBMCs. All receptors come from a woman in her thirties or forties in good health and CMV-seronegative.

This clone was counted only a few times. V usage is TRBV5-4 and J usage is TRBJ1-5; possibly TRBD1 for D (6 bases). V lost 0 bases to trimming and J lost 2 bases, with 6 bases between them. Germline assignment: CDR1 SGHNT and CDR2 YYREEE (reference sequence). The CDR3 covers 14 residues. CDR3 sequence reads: CASSLAGGNQPQHF. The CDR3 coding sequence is TGTGCCAGCAGCTTGGCAGGGGGCAATCAGCCCCAGCATTTT.

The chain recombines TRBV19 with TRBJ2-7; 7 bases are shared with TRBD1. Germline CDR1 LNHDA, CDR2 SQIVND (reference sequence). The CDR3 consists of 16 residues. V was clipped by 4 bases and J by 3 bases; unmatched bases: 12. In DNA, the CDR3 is TGTGCCAGTAGTAAACCTCAGGGGGTAGGTGTCTACGAGCAGTACTTC. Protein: CASSKPQGVGVYEQYF.

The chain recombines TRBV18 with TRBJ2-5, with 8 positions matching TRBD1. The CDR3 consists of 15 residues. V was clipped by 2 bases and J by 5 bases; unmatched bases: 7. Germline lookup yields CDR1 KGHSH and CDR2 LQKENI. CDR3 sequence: CASSPRAGGFETQYF. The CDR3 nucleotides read TGTGCCAGCTCACCAAGGGCAGGGGGCTTTGAGACCCAGTACTTC. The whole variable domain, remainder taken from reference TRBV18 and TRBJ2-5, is NAGVMQNPRHLVRRRGQEARLRCSPMKGHSHVYWYRQLPEEGLKFMVYLQKENIIDESGMPKERFSAEFPKEGPSILRIQQVVRGDSAAYFCASSPRAGGFETQYFGPGTRLLVL.

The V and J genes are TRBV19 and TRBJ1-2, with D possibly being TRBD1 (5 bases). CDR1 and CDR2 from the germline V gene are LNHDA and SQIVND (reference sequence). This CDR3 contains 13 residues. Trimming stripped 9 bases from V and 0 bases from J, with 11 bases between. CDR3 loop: CASEQVANYGYTF. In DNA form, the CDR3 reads TGTGCCAGCGAACAGGTAGCTAACTATGGCTACACCTTC.

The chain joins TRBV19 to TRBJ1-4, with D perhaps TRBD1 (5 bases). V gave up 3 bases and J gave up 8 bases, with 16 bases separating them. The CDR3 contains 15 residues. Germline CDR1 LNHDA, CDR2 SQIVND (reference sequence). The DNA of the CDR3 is TGTGCCAGTAGTATTGCGGGGGGAGCGCAAGAAAAACTGTTTTTT. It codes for CASSIAGGAQEKLFF. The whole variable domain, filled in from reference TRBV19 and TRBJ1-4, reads DGGITQSPKYLFRKEGQNVTLSCEQNLNHDAMYWYRQDPGQGLRLIYYSQIVNDFQKGDIAEGYSVSREKKESFPLTVTSAQKNPTAFYLCASSIAGGAQEKLFFGSGTQLSVL.

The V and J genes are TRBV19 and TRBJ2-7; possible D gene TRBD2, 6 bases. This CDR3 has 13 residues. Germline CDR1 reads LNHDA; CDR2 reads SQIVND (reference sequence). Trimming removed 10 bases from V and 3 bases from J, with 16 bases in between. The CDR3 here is CATHPTGGYEQYF. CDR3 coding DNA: TGTGCCACTCATCCCACCGGGGGCTACGAGCAGTACTTC. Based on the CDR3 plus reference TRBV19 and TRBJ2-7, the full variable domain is DGGITQSPKYLFRKEGQNVTLSCEQNLNHDAMYWYRQDPGQGLRLIYYSQIVNDFQKGDIAEGYSVSREKKESFPLTVTSAQKNPTAFYLCATHPTGGYEQYFGPGTRLTVT.

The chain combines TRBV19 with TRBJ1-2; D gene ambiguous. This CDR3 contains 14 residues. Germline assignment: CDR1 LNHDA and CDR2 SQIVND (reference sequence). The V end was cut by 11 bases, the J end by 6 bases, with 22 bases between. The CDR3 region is CASSSDGVGNGYTF. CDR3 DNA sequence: TGTGCCTCCTCCTCAGACGGGGTAGGAAATGGCTACACCTTC. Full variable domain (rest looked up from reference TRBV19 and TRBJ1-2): DGGITQSPKYLFRKEGQNVTLSCEQNLNHDAMYWYRQDPGQGLRLIYYSQIVNDFQKGDIAEGYSVSREKKESFPLTVTSAQKNPTAFYLCASSSDGVGNGYTFGSGTRLTVV.

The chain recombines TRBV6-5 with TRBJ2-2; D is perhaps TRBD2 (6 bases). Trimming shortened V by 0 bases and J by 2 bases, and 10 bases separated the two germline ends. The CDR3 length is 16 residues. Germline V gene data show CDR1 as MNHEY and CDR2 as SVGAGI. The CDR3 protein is CASSYSPGLNTGELFF. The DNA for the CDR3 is TGTGCCAGCAGTTACTCTCCTGGACTAAACACCGGGGAGCTGTTTTTT.

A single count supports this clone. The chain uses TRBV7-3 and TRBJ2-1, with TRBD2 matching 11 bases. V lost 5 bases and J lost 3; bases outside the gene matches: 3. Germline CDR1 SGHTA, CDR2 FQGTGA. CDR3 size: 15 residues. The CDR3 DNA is TGTGCCAGCAGCCGTAGCGGGGGGGACTACAATGAGCAGTTCTTC. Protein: CASSRSGGDYNEQFF.

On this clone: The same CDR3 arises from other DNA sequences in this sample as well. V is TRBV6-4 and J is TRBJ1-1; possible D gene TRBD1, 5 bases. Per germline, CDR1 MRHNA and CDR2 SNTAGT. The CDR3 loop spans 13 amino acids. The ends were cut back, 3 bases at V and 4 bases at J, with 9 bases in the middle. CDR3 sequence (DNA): TGTGCCAGCAGTGATGGGGGGGTCACTGAAGCTTTCTTT. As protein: CASSDGGVTEAFF.

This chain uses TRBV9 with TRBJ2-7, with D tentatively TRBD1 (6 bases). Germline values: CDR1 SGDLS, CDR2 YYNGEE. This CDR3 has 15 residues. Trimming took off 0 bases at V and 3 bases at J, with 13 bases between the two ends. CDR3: CASSVGPGDIYEQYF. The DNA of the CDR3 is TGTGCCAGCAGCGTAGGTCCAGGGGACATCTACGAGCAGTACTTC.

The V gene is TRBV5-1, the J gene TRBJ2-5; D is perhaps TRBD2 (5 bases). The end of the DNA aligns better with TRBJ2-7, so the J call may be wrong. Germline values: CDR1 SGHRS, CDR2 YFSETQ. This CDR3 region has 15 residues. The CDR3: CASSLYPGGSYEQYF. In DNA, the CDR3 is TGCGCCAGCAGCTTGTACCCTGGAGGATCCTACGAGCAGTACTTC.

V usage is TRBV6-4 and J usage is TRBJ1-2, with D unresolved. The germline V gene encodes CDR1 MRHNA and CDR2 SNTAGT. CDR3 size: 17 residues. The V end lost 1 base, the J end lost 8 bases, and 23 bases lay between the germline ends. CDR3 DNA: TGTGCCAGCAGTGACTGGGCAAGGGAGACGGAACAAGTGGGCTACACCTTC. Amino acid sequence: CASSDWARETEQVGYTF.

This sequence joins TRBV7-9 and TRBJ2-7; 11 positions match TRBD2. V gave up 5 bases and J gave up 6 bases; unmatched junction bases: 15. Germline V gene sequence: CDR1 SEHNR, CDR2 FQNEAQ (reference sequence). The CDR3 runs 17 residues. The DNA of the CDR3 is TGTGCCAGCAGCCCAGGGTCTAGCGGGAGGTCCACCGTCGAGCAGTACTTC. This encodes CASSPGSSGRSTVEQYF. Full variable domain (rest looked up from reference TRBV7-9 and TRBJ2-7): DTGVSQNPRHKITKRGQNVTFRCDPISEHNRLYWYRQTLGQGPEFLTYFQNEAQLEKSRLLSDRFSAERPKGSFSTLEIQRTEQGDSAMYLCASSPGSSGRSTVEQYFGPGTRLTVT.

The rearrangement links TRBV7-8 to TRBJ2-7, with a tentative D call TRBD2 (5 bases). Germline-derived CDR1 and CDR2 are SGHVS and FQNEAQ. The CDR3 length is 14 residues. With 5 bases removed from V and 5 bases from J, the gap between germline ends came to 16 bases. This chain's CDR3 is CASSEQEALDEQYF. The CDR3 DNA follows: TGTGCCAGCAGCGAGCAGGAGGCGTTGGACGAGCAGTACTTC.

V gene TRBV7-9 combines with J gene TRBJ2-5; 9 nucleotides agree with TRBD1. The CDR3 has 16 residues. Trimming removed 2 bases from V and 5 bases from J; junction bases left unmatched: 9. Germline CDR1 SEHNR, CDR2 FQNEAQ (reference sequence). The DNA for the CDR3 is TGTGCCAGCAGCTTATTTGGGACAGGGTCCTGGGAGACCCAGTACTTC. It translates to CASSLFGTGSWETQYF.

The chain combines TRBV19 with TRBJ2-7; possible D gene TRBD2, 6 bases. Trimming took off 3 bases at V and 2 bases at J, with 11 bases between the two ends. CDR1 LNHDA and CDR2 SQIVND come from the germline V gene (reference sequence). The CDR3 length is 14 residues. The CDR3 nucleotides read TGTGCCAGTAGTATGGGAGGAGGGCCCTACGAGCAGTACTTC. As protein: CASSMGGGPYEQYF.

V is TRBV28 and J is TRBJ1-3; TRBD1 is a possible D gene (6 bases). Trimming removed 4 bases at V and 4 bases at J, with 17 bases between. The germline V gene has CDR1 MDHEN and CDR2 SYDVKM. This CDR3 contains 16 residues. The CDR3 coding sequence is TGTGCCAGCAGTTCTTTCCTCCGAGACAGGGGAAACACCATATATTTT. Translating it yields CASSSFLRDRGNTIYF.

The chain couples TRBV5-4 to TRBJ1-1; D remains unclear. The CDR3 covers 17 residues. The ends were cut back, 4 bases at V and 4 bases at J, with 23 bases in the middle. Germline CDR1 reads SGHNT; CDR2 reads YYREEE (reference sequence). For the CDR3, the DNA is TGTGCCAGCAGCCGAAATTGGGCGAGGGTGGAGAGCACTGAAGCTTTCTTT. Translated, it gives CASSRNWARVESTEAFF.

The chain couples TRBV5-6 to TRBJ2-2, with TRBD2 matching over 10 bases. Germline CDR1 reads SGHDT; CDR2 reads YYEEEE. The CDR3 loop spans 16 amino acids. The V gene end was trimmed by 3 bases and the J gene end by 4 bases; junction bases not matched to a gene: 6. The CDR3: CASSSASGSPTGELFF. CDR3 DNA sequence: TGTGCCAGCAGCTCCGCTAGCGGGAGCCCCACCGGGGAGCTGTTTTTT. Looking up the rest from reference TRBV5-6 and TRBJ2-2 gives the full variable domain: DAGVTQSPTHLIKTRGQQVTLRCSPKSGHDTVSWYQQALGQGPQFIFQYYEEEERQRGNFPDRFSGHQFPNYSSELNVNALLLGDSALYLCASSSASGSPTGELFFGEGSRLTVL.

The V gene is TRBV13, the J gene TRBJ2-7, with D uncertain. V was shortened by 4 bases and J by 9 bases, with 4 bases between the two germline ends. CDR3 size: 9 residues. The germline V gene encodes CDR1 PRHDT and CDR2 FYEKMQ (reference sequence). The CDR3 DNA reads TGTGCCAGCAGCTGGGCGCAGTACTTC. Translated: CASSWAQYF.

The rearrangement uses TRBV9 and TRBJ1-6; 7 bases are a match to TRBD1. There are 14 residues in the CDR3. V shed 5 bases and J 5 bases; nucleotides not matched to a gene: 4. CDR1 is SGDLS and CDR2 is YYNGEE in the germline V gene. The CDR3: CASRAGTDNSPLHF. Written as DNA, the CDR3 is TGTGCCAGCAGAGCAGGGACAGATAATTCACCCCTCCACTTT.

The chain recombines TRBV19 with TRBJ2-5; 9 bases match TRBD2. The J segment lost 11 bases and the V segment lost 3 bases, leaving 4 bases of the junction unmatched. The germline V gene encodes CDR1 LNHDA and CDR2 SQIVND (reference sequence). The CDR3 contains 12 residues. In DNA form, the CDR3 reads TGTGCCAGTAGTATGTCTAGCGGGGCTCAGTACTTC. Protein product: CASSMSSGAQYF.

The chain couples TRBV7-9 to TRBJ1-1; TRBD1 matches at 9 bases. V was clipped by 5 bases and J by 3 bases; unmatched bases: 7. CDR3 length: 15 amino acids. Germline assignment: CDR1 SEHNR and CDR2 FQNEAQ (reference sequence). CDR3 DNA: TGTGCCAGCAGCGGGACAGGGAGGAGGGACACTGAAGCTTTCTTT. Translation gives CASSGTGRRDTEAFF. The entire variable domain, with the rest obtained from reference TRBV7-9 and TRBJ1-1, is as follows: DTGVSQNPRHKITKRGQNVTFRCDPISEHNRLYWYRQTLGQGPEFLTYFQNEAQLEKSRLLSDRFSAERPKGSFSTLEIQRTEQGDSAMYLCASSGTGRRDTEAFFGQGTRLTVV.

As DNA, the CDR3 is TGTGCCAGCAGCTTAGTCCAGGGGCCCTATGGCTACACCTTC. It specifies CASSLVQGPYGYTF. The chain has TRBV7-8 and TRBJ1-2; D is perhaps TRBD1 (6 bases). V shed 1 base and J shed 4 bases, with 10 bases lying between them. This CDR3 region has 14 residues. Germline V gives CDR1 SGHVS, CDR2 FQNEAQ.

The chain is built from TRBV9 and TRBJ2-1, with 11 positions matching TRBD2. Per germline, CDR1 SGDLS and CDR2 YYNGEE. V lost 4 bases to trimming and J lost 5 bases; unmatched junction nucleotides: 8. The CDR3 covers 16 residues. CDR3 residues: CASSTPLAGVHNEQFF. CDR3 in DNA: TGTGCCAGCAGCACACCACTAGCGGGAGTTCACAATGAGCAGTTCTTC.

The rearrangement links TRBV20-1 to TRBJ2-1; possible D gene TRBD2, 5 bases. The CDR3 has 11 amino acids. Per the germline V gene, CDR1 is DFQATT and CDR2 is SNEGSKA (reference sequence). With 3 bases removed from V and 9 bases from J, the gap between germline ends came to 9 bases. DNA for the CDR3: TGCAGTGCTAGTCCTAGCATTGAGCAGTTCTTC. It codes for CSASPSIEQFF.

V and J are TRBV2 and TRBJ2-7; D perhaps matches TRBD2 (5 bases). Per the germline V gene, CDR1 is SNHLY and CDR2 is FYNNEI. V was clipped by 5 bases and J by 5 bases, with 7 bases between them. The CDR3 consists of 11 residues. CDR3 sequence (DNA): TGTGCCAGCAGTTTGGAGGACGAGCAGTACTTC. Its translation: CASSLEDEQYF.

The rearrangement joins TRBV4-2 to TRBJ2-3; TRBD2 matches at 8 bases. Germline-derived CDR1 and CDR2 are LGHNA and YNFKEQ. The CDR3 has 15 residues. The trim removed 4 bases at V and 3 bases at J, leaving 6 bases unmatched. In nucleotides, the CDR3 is TGTGCCAGCAGCCCCCGGGTAGCGGGAACAGATACGCAGTATTTT. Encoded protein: CASSPRVAGTDTQYF.